These 17 T cell receptor beta chains came from one sample sequenced in a study of regulatory T cells in long-lasting Graves disease. Time point noted: newly diagnosed GD, antithyroid drugs for less than 3 months. Researchers made the TCR library from RNA that was extracted from PBMCs. iRepertoire HTBI primers and Arm-PCR of CDR3 regions built TCR beta libraries. TCRdb independently ran MiXCR on the multiplex PCR reads; one entry per CDR3 protein. The repertoire holds over 400,000 distinct CDR3 sequences, 11% to 15% seen once, with about 15% in the top ten. These same records also appear under a second study, on T cells in Graves' hyperthyroidism and ophthalmopathy.

Sample: peripheral blood mononuclear cells (PBMCs), taken at new diagnosis, from a patient treated with antithyroid drugs. The receptor source for this set is a woman between 50 and 59 years old with Graves disease.

In the case of this clonotype: Since a much larger clone is just one base distant, this may be a read error. This chain joins TRBV2 and TRBJ1-5; a weak D match, TRBD1 (6 bases). Trimming pared 7 bases from V and 6 bases from J, leaving 16 bases between. CDR1 and CDR2 from the germline V gene are SNHLY and FYNNEI. The CDR3 runs to 14 residues. The CDR3 reads CASNRGGRGQPQHF. DNA of the CDR3: TGTGCCAGCAACCGGGGGGGGCGAGGTCAGCCCCAGCATTTT.

About this clonotype: Since a much larger clone is just one base distant, this may be a read error. J is TRBJ1-3 and V is TRBV5-1, with 10 nucleotides matching TRBD1. This CDR3 spans 17 amino acids. Germline lookup yields CDR1 SGHRS and CDR2 YFSETQ. In DNA, the CDR3 is TGCGCCAGCAGCGTAAACCCCGGGACAGGGGCTGGAAACACCATACATTTT. Translating it yields CASSVNPGTGAGNTIHF.

Remarks on this clonotype: This could be a read error, since a much larger clone is one nucleotide away. J is TRBJ2-7 and V is TRBV7-6; maybe TRBD1 (5 bases). CDR3 length: 14 amino acids. The V and J ends lost 11 bases and 2 bases respectively, with 19 bases between them. CDR1 and CDR2 (germline): SGHVS, FNYEAQ. CDR3 in DNA: TGTGCCGGCGGCCGATCGGCGGACACCTACGAGCAGTACTTC. Protein product: CAGGRSADTYEQYF. Combining the CDR3 with reference TRBV7-6 and TRBJ2-7 gives the whole variable domain GAGVSQSPRYKVTKRGQDVALRCDPISGHVSLYWYRQALGQGPEFLTYFNYEAQQDKSGLPNDRFSAERPEGSISTLTIQRTEQRDSAMYRCAGGRSADTYEQYFGPGTRLTVT.

This clonotype has a count of ten or more. The chain carries TRBV12-3 or TRBV12-4 and TRBJ1-5; a possible D gene is TRBD1 (6 bases). Trimming took 6 bases from V and 10 from J, leaving 13 bases between them. There are 12 residues in the CDR3. CDR3 region: CASRTGPLPQHF. In nucleotides, the CDR3 is TGTGCCAGCAGGACAGGCCCATTACCCCAGCATTTT.

Ten or more counts support this clonotype. At one end the junction does not follow the germline gene, possibly because of a read error. V usage is TRBV7-9 and J usage is TRBJ2-1, with D unclear. The germline CDR1 and CDR2 sequences are SEHNR and FQNEAQ (reference sequence). This CDR3 comprises 12 residues. CDR3 DNA: TGTGGCAGCAGATATCCGGAGAATGAGCAGTTCTTC. Its protein product is CGSRYPENEQFF.

The table lists this clonotype with many counts. The chain combines TRBV11-2 with TRBJ1-1; no clear D gene. The CDR3 contains 11 residues. Trimming removed 1 base at V and 11 bases at J, with 8 bases between. Germline V gives CDR1 SGHAT, CDR2 FQNNGV. CDR3 in DNA: TGTGCCAGCAGCTTAGTGGCCTTGGCTTTCTTT. Protein: CASSLVALAFF.

This clonotype was detected only a few times. The gene calls are TRBV5-1 and TRBJ1-1; possible D gene TRBD1, 5 bases. This CDR3 comprises 16 residues. The germline CDR1 and CDR2 sequences are SGHRS and YFSETQ. V was pared by 7 bases and J by 4 bases, with 23 bases between. This CDR3 is CASHYGAGDPGTEAFF. DNA of the CDR3: TGCGCCAGCCACTATGGGGCTGGGGACCCTGGCACTGAAGCTTTCTTT.

This clonotype was seen many times. The V call is TRBV12-3 or TRBV12-4, the J call TRBJ1-1, with no clear D. This CDR3 has 14 residues. Trimming shortened V by 2 bases and J by 4 bases, and 11 bases separated the two germline ends. Written as DNA, the CDR3 is TGTGCCAGCAGTTTAAGGGAGGGCGGCACTGAAGCTTTCTTT. It translates to CASSLREGGTEAFF.

This chain links TRBV28 with TRBJ1-1; D remains unclear. CDR3 length: 12 residues. The germline V and J ends were trimmed by 10 bases and 2 bases, with 11 bases remaining between them. Germline V gene sequence: CDR1 MDHEN, CDR2 SYDVKM. CDR3 sequence: CAIKEGNTEAFF. The CDR3 nucleotides read TGTGCCATTAAGGAGGGAAACACTGAAGCTTTCTTT.

The sample holds many counts of this clonotype. The chain carries TRBV6-5 and TRBJ1-1; D is undetermined. The CDR3 covers 13 residues. Germline lookup yields CDR1 MNHEY and CDR2 SVGAGI. The ends were cut back, 2 bases at V and 3 bases at J, with 7 bases in the middle. CDR3 in DNA: TGTGCCAGCAGTTACAACAAGGACACTGAAGCTTTCTTT. Translating it yields CASSYNKDTEAFF.

This clonotype came up many times. J is TRBJ2-7 and V is TRBV20-1, with 10 bases fitting TRBD2. Looked up from germline, CDR1 is DFQATT and CDR2 is SNEGSKA (reference sequence). This CDR3 is 14 amino acids long. The V and J ends lost 5 bases and 3 bases, in that order; junction bases with no gene match: 7. The CDR3 sequence: CSARSGRGHYEQYF. The CDR3 bases are TGCAGTGCTCGAAGCGGGAGGGGGCACTACGAGCAGTACTTC.

This clonotype showed up many times. The chain links TRBV28 to TRBJ2-5; maybe TRBD2 (6 bases). The CDR3 runs 15 residues. Trimming shortened V by 5 bases and J by 1 base, and 14 bases separated the two germline ends. CDR1 and CDR2 (germline): MDHEN, SYDVKM. The CDR3 sequence: CASSPLEGFQETQYF. The CDR3, as DNA: TGTGCCAGCAGTCCCCTGGAGGGCTTCCAAGAGACCCAGTACTTC.

The V call is TRBV7-9, the J call TRBJ2-3; 7 bases fit TRBD1. The CDR3 extends over 13 amino acids. The germline gives CDR1 SEHNR, CDR2 FQNEAQ (reference sequence). Losses at the gene ends were 5 bases for V and 4 bases for J; bases not matched to a gene: 3. CDR3 sequence (DNA): TGTGCCAGCAGCGACAGGGAAGCAGATACGCAGTATTTT. This translates into CASSDREADTQYF.

Turning to this clonotype: This may arise from a read error, as a much more abundant clone is one base away. Because the CDR3 is missing its conserved closing phenylalanine or tryptophan, this is likely a read error. The chain links TRBV11-2 to TRBJ2-3, with 8 bases that match TRBD2. This CDR3 comprises 15 residues. Germline assignment: CDR1 SGHAT and CDR2 FQNNGV. The CDR3: CASSLGSGMGDTQYS. In nucleotides, the CDR3 is TGTGCCAGCAGTTTAGGTAGCGGGATGGGAGATACGCAGTATTCT.

This clonotype was found many times. The chain couples TRBV12-3 or TRBV12-4 to TRBJ2-1; the match to TRBD2 covers 9 bases. This CDR3 region has 15 residues. V shed 8 bases and J 5 bases; nucleotides not matched to a gene: 10. The CDR3 loop is CASSSAGGSHNEQFF. Written as DNA, the CDR3 is TGTGCCAGCTCGTCTGCGGGAGGGAGTCACAATGAGCAGTTCTTC.

The chain recombines TRBV2 with TRBJ2-7; D gene unclear. V lost 4 bases, J lost 1 base, and 8 bases lay in between. The CDR3 has 13 residues. Germline V gives CDR1 SNHLY, CDR2 FYNNEI. The CDR3 loop is CASSVPDSYEQYF. In DNA form, the CDR3 reads TGTGCCAGCAGTGTTCCAGATTCCTACGAGCAGTACTTC.

The gene calls are TRBV4-1 and TRBJ2-7, with 7 bases matching TRBD2. The germline CDR1 and CDR2 sequences are MGHRA and YSYEKL. CDR3 length: 17 residues. The J segment lost 6 bases and the V segment lost 4 bases, leaving 18 bases of the junction unmatched. CDR3 DNA: TGCGCCAGCAGCCTCCTTTATGGCGGGAGTCACTTTAGCGAGCAGTACTTC. Translated, it gives CASSLLYGGSHFSEQYF.